The following is a T cell receptor (beta chain) sequence with its context. Antigen unknown. This entry belongs to a study of CXCR3-negative and CXCR3-positive naive CD8 T cells. Study results and caveats: Each naive subset displayed comparably high diversity, whereas memory CD8+ cells displayed much lower diversity. Between one naive subset and the other, surface CD5 was comparable, and TCR strength was inferred from TRB CDR3 properties.

The method, 5' RACE with UMI labels, was used to prepare the TRB cDNA libraries. TCRdb re-called the 5' RACE reads and catalogs CDR3 proteins one per entry, DNA excluded. This sample contains some 50,000 distinct CDR3 sequences. Sequences were obtained from naive CXCR3- CD8+ T cells from blood. Subset specified: CD45RO-CCR7+CD27+CD95- naive CD8+ T cells lacking CXCR3 (TNR3-). This sequence originates from a human donor in good health. Some clones in this sample may be carry-over from other donors' samples.

This chain's CDR3 is CASRTEDPEAFF. V usage is TRBV5-1 and J usage is TRBJ1-1; TCRdb's assignment of TRBD1 cannot be checked, as there is no DNA. Per germline, CDR1 SGHRS and CDR2 YFSETQ. The CDR3 contains 12 residues. Together with reference TRBV5-1 and TRBJ1-1, the CDR3 gives the full variable domain: KAGVTQTPRYLIKTRGQQVTLSCSPISGHRSVSWYQQTPGQGLQFLFEYFSETQRNKGNFPGRFSGRQFSNSRSEMNVSTLELGDSALYLCASRTEDPEAFFGQGTRLTVV.